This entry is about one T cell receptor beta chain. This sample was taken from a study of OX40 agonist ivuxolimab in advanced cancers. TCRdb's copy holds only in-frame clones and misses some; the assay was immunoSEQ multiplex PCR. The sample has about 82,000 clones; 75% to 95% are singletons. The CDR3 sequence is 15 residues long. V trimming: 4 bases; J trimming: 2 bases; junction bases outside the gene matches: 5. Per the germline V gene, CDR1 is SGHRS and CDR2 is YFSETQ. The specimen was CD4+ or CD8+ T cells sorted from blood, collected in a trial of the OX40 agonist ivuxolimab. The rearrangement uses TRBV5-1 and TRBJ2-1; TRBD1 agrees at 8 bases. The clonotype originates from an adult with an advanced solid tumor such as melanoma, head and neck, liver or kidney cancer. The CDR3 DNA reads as TGCGCCAGCAGCCTGACAGGGGAGGCCTACAATGAGCAGTTCTTC. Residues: CASSLTGEAYNEQFF.